The 28 T cell receptor beta chains given below trace back to one sample, sequenced in a study of T cell responses to AZD1222 COVID-19 vaccine. The assay was immunoSEQ multiplex PCR, and TCRdb's table has in-frame clones only and misses some. This sample carries about 120,000 clones, roughly 87% of them seen once, and the ten largest clones take 2.6%. The sequencing used peripheral blood, collected 28 days after the second AZD1222 dose. The receptors here all came from an adult who received the AZD1222 COVID-19 vaccine.

Here the CDR3 reads CASSKRPRATGERTDTQYF. DNA for the CDR3: TGTGCCAGCAGCAAGCGGCCAAGGGCGACAGGAGAACGCACAGATACGCAGTATTTT. The chain couples TRBV3-1 (or the pseudogene TRBV3-2) to TRBJ2-3, with a possible D match to TRBD1 (6 bases). The CDR3 contains 19 residues. The germline V gene has CDR1 LGHDT and CDR2 YNNKEL (reference sequence). Deletions cut 5 bases from V and 1 base from J, with 25 bases between.

The V call is TRBV27, the J call TRBJ2-3; a weak D match, TRBD1 (5 bases). V was cut by 5 bases and J by 6 bases, with 18 bases left in between. This CDR3 comprises 15 residues. Germline CDR1 and CDR2: MNHEY and SMNVEV (reference sequence). The DNA for the CDR3 is TGTGCCAGCAGTCCCACATGGGCAGGGTCCGATACGCAGTATTTT. It is translated as CASSPTWAGSDTQYF.

In its sample, this clone was seen once. J is TRBJ1-6 and V is TRBV28; D ambiguous. V lost 2 bases, J lost 10 bases, and 12 bases lay in between. Germline V gene sequence: CDR1 MDHEN, CDR2 SYDVKM. The CDR3 length is 14 residues. CDR3 sequence reads: CASSLDSRGSPLHF. The DNA of the CDR3 is TGTGCCAGCAGTTTAGACTCCCGAGGCTCACCCCTCCACTTT. The variable domain in full, completed from reference TRBV28 and TRBJ1-6, reads DVKVTQSSRYLVKRTGEKVFLECVQDMDHENMFWYRQDPGLGLRLIYFSYDVKMKEKGDIPEGYSVSREKKERFSLILESASTNQTSMYLCASSLDSRGSPLHFGNGTRLTVT.

This clone was picked up a small number of times. The chain carries TRBV19 and TRBJ1-1, with D uncertain. Trimming left V 4 bases short and J 3 bases short, with 18 bases between. CDR1 and CDR2 (germline): LNHDA, SQIVND (reference sequence). This CDR3 is 16 amino acids long. The CDR3 loop is CASSKGRGAVDTEAFF. CDR3 coding DNA: TGTGCCAGTAGTAAAGGTCGCGGAGCCGTCGACACTGAAGCTTTCTTT.

V is TRBV5-8 and J is TRBJ2-1; 12 positions match TRBD1. Germline CDR1 is SGHTS and CDR2 is YDEGEE. Trimming at V came to 3 bases and at J to 2 bases, leaving 3 bases not matched to a gene. CDR3 size: 16 residues. The CDR3 sequence: CASSWGTGGAYNEQFF. The CDR3 DNA follows: TGTGCCAGCAGCTGGGGGACAGGGGGCGCCTACAATGAGCAGTTCTTC. Filled out from reference TRBV5-8 and TRBJ2-1, the complete variable domain reads EAGVTQSPTHLIKTRGQQATLRCSPISGHTSVYWYQQALGLGLQFLLWYDEGEERNRGNFPPRFSGRQFPNYSSELNVNALELEDSALYLCASSWGTGGAYNEQFFGPGTRLTVL.

The V gene is TRBV5-6, the J gene TRBJ2-3, with a tentative D call TRBD1 (5 bases). The V gene's germline CDR1 is SGHDT and CDR2 YYEEEE. Trimming took off 4 bases at V and 5 bases at J, with 26 bases between the two ends. This CDR3 has 18 residues. CDR3 protein: CASSRSPPSAGFIDTQYF. CDR3 nucleotides: TGTGCCAGCAGCCGGTCTCCCCCTTCGGCAGGGTTTATAGATACGCAGTATTTT.

This clone was seen once. The V call is TRBV5-1, the J call TRBJ1-1; no definite D call. The germline V gene encodes CDR1 SGHRS and CDR2 YFSETQ. V lost 3 bases to trimming and J lost 3 bases, with 9 bases between them. This CDR3 spans 13 amino acids. This chain's CDR3 is CASSWRKDTEAFF. The CDR3 coding sequence is TGCGCCAGCAGCTGGAGGAAAGACACTGAAGCTTTCTTT.

The CDR3 reads CASSTSNYEQYF. CDR3 in DNA: TGTGCCAGCAGCACCAGTAACTACGAGCAGTACTTC. This rearrangement joins TRBV7-2 to TRBJ2-7; D is unclear. Germline CDR1 SGHTA, CDR2 FQGNSA. V was shortened by 5 bases and J by 3 bases, with 8 bases between the two germline ends. This CDR3 has 12 residues.

This clone was detected once. The chain couples TRBV28 to TRBJ1-5; D is unclear. V was pared by 5 bases and J by 2 bases, with 16 bases between. The V gene's germline CDR1 is MDHEN and CDR2 SYDVKM. This CDR3 comprises 16 residues. CDR3 in amino acids: CASSRMGPSGNQPQHF. CDR3 sequence (DNA): TGTGCCAGCAGTCGAATGGGCCCCTCTGGCAATCAGCCCCAGCATTTT.

The chain uses TRBV5-1 and TRBJ1-5, with D possibly TRBD1 on 6 matching bases. Per the germline V gene, CDR1 is SGHRS and CDR2 is YFSETQ. The CDR3 has 16 residues. V was trimmed by 0 bases and J by 8 bases, leaving 18 bases between them. This CDR3 is CASSLGTGGRWEPQHF. Here the CDR3 DNA reads TGCGCCAGCAGCTTGGGCACTGGGGGGCGGTGGGAGCCCCAGCATTTT.

This sequence joins TRBV2 and TRBJ2-3; perhaps D is TRBD1 or TRBD2 (5 bases each). V lost 2 bases to trimming and J lost 0 bases, with 18 bases between them. The CDR3 consists of 18 residues. Germline values: CDR1 SNHLY, CDR2 FYNNEI. The CDR3 region is CASSENLAGASSTDTQYF. Written as DNA, the CDR3 is TGTGCCAGCAGTGAAAATCTAGCCGGGGCTTCTAGCACAGATACGCAGTATTTT. The variable domain in full, with the rest retrieved from reference TRBV2 and TRBJ2-3, is EPEVTQTPSHQVTQMGQEVILRCVPISNHLYFYWYRQILGQKVEFLVSFYNNEISEKSEIFDDQFSVERPDGSNFTLKIRSTKLEDSAMYFCASSENLAGASSTDTQYFGPGTRLTVL.

This clone appeared once. The V and J genes are TRBV3-1 (or the pseudogene TRBV3-2) and TRBJ2-6; D is uncertain. Trimming took off 0 bases at V and 3 bases at J, with 15 bases between the two ends. Germline lookup yields CDR1 LGHDT and CDR2 YNNKEL (reference sequence). The length of the CDR3 is 18 residues. The CDR3 here is CASSQDSARFDGANVLTF. In DNA form, the CDR3 reads TGTGCCAGCAGCCAAGACAGCGCCAGGTTTGATGGGGCCAACGTCCTGACTTTC.

This clone appeared many times. The chain combines TRBV7-6 with TRBJ2-7, with 10 positions matching TRBD1. Germline V lookup: CDR1 SGHVS, CDR2 FNYEAQ. The CDR3 is 14 amino acids. The V gene end was trimmed by 6 bases and the J gene end by 5 bases; junction bases not matched to a gene: 7. CDR3: CASSWGGTGDEQYF. The CDR3 DNA reads as TGTGCCAGCAGTTGGGGGGGGACAGGGGACGAGCAGTACTTC.

This chain links TRBV6-2 or TRBV6-3 with TRBJ2-2; 8 bases align to TRBD1. V dropped 2 bases and J dropped 4; count of bases not matched to a gene: 3. Germline CDR1 MNHEY, CDR2 SVGEGT. The CDR3 totals 15 residues. CDR3 region: CASSYGQGATGELFF. The CDR3, as DNA: TGTGCCAGCAGTTACGGGCAGGGGGCCACCGGGGAGCTGTTTTTT.

The chain has TRBV3-1 (or the pseudogene TRBV3-2) and TRBJ1-2; a possible D gene is TRBD1 (5 bases). The CDR3 runs to 14 residues. Germline V gene sequence: CDR1 LGHDT, CDR2 YNNKEL (reference sequence). V lost 3 bases, J lost 8 bases, and 16 bases lay in between. The CDR3 reads CASSHLDSIKGYTF. The CDR3, as DNA: TGTGCCAGCAGCCACCTTGACAGTATAAAAGGCTACACCTTC.

Here the CDR3 reads CASRWTSGTYNEQFF. The DNA of the CDR3 is TGTGCCAGCAGATGGACTAGCGGGACCTACAATGAGCAGTTCTTC. The V and J genes are TRBV2 and TRBJ2-1; 12 bases are a match to TRBD2. Losses at the gene ends were 6 bases for V and 2 bases for J; bases not matched to a gene: 2. This CDR3 has 15 residues. Germline CDR1 and CDR2: SNHLY and FYNNEI. The full variable domain, with the rest looked up from reference TRBV2 and TRBJ2-1, is EPEVTQTPSHQVTQMGQEVILRCVPISNHLYFYWYRQILGQKVEFLVSFYNNEISEKSEIFDDQFSVERPDGSNFTLKIRSTKLEDSAMYFCASRWTSGTYNEQFFGPGTRLTVL.

The chain links TRBV11-2 to TRBJ1-4; tentative D call: TRBD1 (5 bases). The CDR3 runs to 16 residues. V lost 4 bases, J lost 6 bases, and 18 bases lay in between. Germline CDR1 reads SGHAT; CDR2 reads FQNNGV. The CDR3 DNA follows: TGTGCCAGCAGCTCGAAAAGGAGGGGAGATCATGAAAAACTGTTTTTT. Encoded protein: CASSSKRRGDHEKLFF. Drawing the rest from reference TRBV11-2 and TRBJ1-4, the complete variable domain is EAGVAQSPRYKIIEKRQSVAFWCNPISGHATLYWYQQILGQGPKLLIQFQNNGVVDDSQLPKDRFSAERLKGVDSTLKIQPAKLEDSAVYLCASSSKRRGDHEKLFFGSGTQLSVL.

The chain carries TRBV7-8 and TRBJ1-1; maybe TRBD1 (5 bases). Looked up from germline, CDR1 is SGHVS and CDR2 is FQNEAQ. The CDR3 spans 14 residues. Trimming left V 3 bases short and J 3 bases short, with 11 bases between. The CDR3 sequence: CASSFPGPYTEAFF. The DNA for the CDR3 is TGTGCCAGCAGCTTTCCGGGACCCTACACTGAAGCTTTCTTT.

V is TRBV30 and J is TRBJ1-3; TRBD1 agrees at 9 bases. The V segment lost 4 bases and the J segment 4 bases; nucleotides outside the gene matches: 8. The germline V gene encodes CDR1 GTSNPN and CDR2 SVGIG (reference sequence). The length of the CDR3 is 15 residues. CDR3 sequence (DNA): TGTGCCTGGAATCCGGGACAGGGTTTCGGAAACACCATATATTTT. Its translation: CAWNPGQGFGNTIYF.

The chain has TRBV5-8 and TRBJ2-1; 7 nucleotides line up with TRBD2. Germline-derived CDR1 and CDR2 are SGHTS and YDEGEE. The junction had 4 bases not matched to a gene; V was cut back by 0 bases and J by 7 bases. The CDR3 runs to 14 residues. This CDR3 reads CASSLVVAGNEQFF. CDR3 DNA sequence: TGTGCCAGCAGCTTGGTAGTAGCGGGTAATGAGCAGTTCTTC.

The chain recombines TRBV7-2 with TRBJ1-5; the D gene is possibly TRBD1 (6 bases). CDR1 SGHTA and CDR2 FQGNSA come from the germline V gene. Trimming left V 1 base short and J 4 bases short, with 14 bases between. The CDR3 totals 16 residues. Here the CDR3 DNA reads TGTGCCAGCAGCTTAGGGGGCAGGGGAATTAATCAGCCCCAGCATTTT. Translation: CASSLGGRGINQPQHF.

The chain recombines TRBV6-4 with TRBJ1-2, with 8 bases aligning to TRBD1. The CDR3 covers 13 residues. Per germline, CDR1 MRHNA and CDR2 SNTAGT. Trimming at V came to 5 bases and at J to 7 bases, leaving 6 bases not matched to a gene. CDR3 amino acids: CASSFTGGGGYTF. The DNA for the CDR3 is TGTGCCAGCAGTTTTACAGGGGGTGGTGGCTACACCTTC.

The chain carries TRBV19 and TRBJ1-3; 7 positions agree with TRBD1. The germline V gene encodes CDR1 LNHDA and CDR2 SQIVND (reference sequence). The CDR3 is made up of 18 amino acids. V lost 3 bases to trimming and J lost 3 bases; unmatched junction nucleotides: 14. The CDR3 DNA reads TGTGCCAGTAGTATGGGGCGACCCGACAGGGAGAATGGAAACACCATATATTTT. Translating gives CASSMGRPDRENGNTIYF.

In its sample, this clone was seen once. The genes are TRBV6-5 and TRBJ2-7; TRBD1 might be the D (7 bases). Trimming removed 6 bases at V and 4 bases at J, with 16 bases between. Germline CDR1 is MNHEY and CDR2 is SVGAGI. The CDR3 extends over 14 amino acids. In DNA, the CDR3 is TGTGCCAGCAGCGTGCGGGACAGTGGATACGAGCAGTACTTC. It translates to CASSVRDSGYEQYF.

This chain links TRBV28 with TRBJ1-2; 11 bases map to TRBD1. V shed 6 bases, J shed 5 bases, and the junction held 8 bases outside the gene matches. Germline V gene data show CDR1 as MDHEN and CDR2 as SYDVKM. The CDR3 is made up of 15 amino acids. The CDR3 DNA reads as TGTGCCAGCAGGCCCGGACAGGGGGCAAGGTATGGCTACACCTTC. It yields the protein CASRPGQGARYGYTF.

The CDR3 sequence is CASSLGQPNSPLHF. Here the CDR3 DNA reads TGTGCCAGCAGCTTGGGACAGCCTAATTCACCCCTCCACTTT. The chain uses TRBV11-2 and TRBJ1-6; 7 positions agree with TRBD1. Germline CDR1 is SGHAT and CDR2 is FQNNGV. This CDR3 region has 14 residues. J lost 6 bases, V lost 3 bases, and 2 bases had no gene match.

V usage is TRBV28 and J usage is TRBJ1-6; 7 nucleotides align to TRBD1. The CDR3 has 14 amino acids. The germline gives CDR1 MDHEN, CDR2 SYDVKM. The trim removed 5 bases at V and 5 bases at J, leaving 3 bases unmatched. DNA for the CDR3: TGTGCCAGCAGTCCGGGACAGAATAATTCACCCCTCCACTTT. Its translation is CASSPGQNNSPLHF.

The rearrangement joins TRBV21-1 to TRBJ1-5; no DNA check was done on the table's D call, TRBD1. TRBV21-1 represents a pseudogene. This CDR3 is 15 amino acids long. The CDR3 DNA reads TGTGCCAGCAGCAAAGGGCAGTATAGCAATCAGCCCCAGCATTTT. Encoded protein: CASSKGQYSNQPQHF.